These 4 T cell receptor beta chains were sequenced from one sample in a study of T cell responses to AZD1222 COVID-19 vaccine. Sequencing was performed with immunoSEQ multiplex PCR; in TCRdb, only in-frame clones are kept and a portion is missing. This sample has 45,000 to 55,000 clones, with approximately 79% found just once. Source: peripheral blood, taken on day 0 of MenACWY control vaccination. These receptors all come from an adult in good health.

About this clone itself: Because the CDR3's place on the DNA is in doubt, the DNA is left out and the CDR3 is given as listed by TCRdb. This chain links TRBV11-2 with TRBJ1-2. Both ends counted, the CDR3 spans 19 residues. CDR1 is SGHAT, CDR2 FQNNGV, per germline. The CDR3 is CASSLAEPTMATPSVRGTF.

The chain uses TRBV5-1 and TRBJ1-2, with D maybe TRBD1 (6 bases). The V gene's germline CDR1 is SGHRS and CDR2 YFSETQ. V dropped 3 bases and J dropped 7 bases, with 22 bases sitting between them. The CDR3 is 16 residues long. The CDR3 bases are TGCGCCAGCAGCTCGACCTTCTCGGGGGGCGCAAGTGGCTACACCTTC. Protein: CASSSTFSGGASGYTF.

This clone was counted once. The rearrangement links TRBV3-1 (or the pseudogene TRBV3-2) to TRBJ2-1; D may correspond to TRBD1 or TRBD2 (5 bases each). The germline V gene has CDR1 LGHDT and CDR2 YNNKEL (reference sequence). V was shortened by 0 bases and J by 7 bases, with 13 bases between the two germline ends. The CDR3 consists of 15 residues. CDR3 protein: CASSQDGTLWNEQFF. In DNA form, the CDR3 reads TGTGCCAGCAGCCAAGATGGGACGTTATGGAATGAGCAGTTCTTC.

The V call is TRBV18, the J call TRBJ2-1; unclear D gene. Looked up from germline, CDR1 is KGHSH and CDR2 is LQKENI. The V and J ends lost 3 bases and 0 bases respectively, with 9 bases between them. This CDR3 contains 15 residues. The CDR3 DNA reads TGTGCCAGCTCACCCGACGGTGTCTCCTACAATGAGCAGTTCTTC. This sequence encodes CASSPDGVSYNEQFF.